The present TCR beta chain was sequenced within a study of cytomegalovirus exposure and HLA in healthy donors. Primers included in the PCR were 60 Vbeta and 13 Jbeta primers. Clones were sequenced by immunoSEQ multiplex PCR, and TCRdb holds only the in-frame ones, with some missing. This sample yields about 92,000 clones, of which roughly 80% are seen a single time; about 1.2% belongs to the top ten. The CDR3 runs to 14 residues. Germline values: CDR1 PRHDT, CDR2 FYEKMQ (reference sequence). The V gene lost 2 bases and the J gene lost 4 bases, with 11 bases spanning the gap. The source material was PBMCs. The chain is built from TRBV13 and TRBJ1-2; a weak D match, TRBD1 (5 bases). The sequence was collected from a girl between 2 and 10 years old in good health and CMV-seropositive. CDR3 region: CASSLNAGPYGYTF. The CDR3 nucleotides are TGTGCCAGCAGCTTAAATGCAGGGCCCTATGGCTACACCTTC.